The rows below give T cell receptor beta chains drawn from one sample of a study of T cell responses to AZD1222 COVID-19 vaccine. Data came from immunoSEQ multiplex PCR; TCRdb stores just in-frame clones and leaves some out. The data show 150,000 to 250,000 clones, 91% seen once. Source: peripheral blood, taken 28 days after the second AZD1222 dose. These receptor sequences come from an adult who received the AZD1222 COVID-19 vaccine. Both conserved end residues are part of each CDR3. The D gene is left open where the match is weak. Size is omitted from some rows. Given values are once, few, many or a class for expanded clones.

D gene	V gene	clone size	J gene	CDR3 protein	CDR3 DNA
TRBD2	TRBV7-9	-	TRBJ2-7	CASSHLNLAGVLYF	TGTGCCAGCAGCCACCTGAACTTAGCGGGAGTTTTGTACTTC
-	TRBV19	-	TRBJ2-7	CASSNGVSYEQYF	TGTGCCAGTAGTAACGGGGTTTCCTACGAGCAGTACTTC
-	TRBV24-1	-	TRBJ1-2	CATSDLKQGGGYTF	TGTGCCACCAGTGATTTGAAACAGGGCGGGGGCTACACCTTC
TRBD1	TRBV5-1	-	TRBJ1-2	CASNHGQGVGGYTF	TGCGCCAGCAATCACGGACAGGGAGTAGGGGGCTACACCTTC
-	TRBV12-3/TRBV12-4	-	TRBJ1-2	CASRPSHYGYTF	TGTGCCAGCAGACCTTCTCACTATGGCTACACCTTC
-	TRBV12-5	-	TRBJ1-1	CASGSSRGGSTEAFF	TGTGCTAGTGGTTCCTCCCGAGGGGGGAGCACTGAAGCTTTCTTT
-	TRBV7-4	once	TRBJ1-4	CASSPLHTTNEKLFF	TGTGCCAGCAGCCCTCTACACACAACTAATGAAAAACTGTTTTTT
-	TRBV6-5	-	TRBJ2-7	CASQGRFSSYEQYF	TGTGCCAGCCAAGGCAGGTTTTCCTCCTACGAGCAGTACTTC
-	TRBV7-3	-	TRBJ2-3	CASSKLGGGTQYF	TGTGCCAGCAGCAAACTAGGGGGAGGTACGCAGTATTTT
TRBD1	TRBV7-2	-	TRBJ2-5	CASSLGLDREETQYF	TGTGCCAGCAGCTTAGGGTTGGACAGGGAGGAGACCCAGTACTTC
-	TRBV20-1	-	TRBJ2-1	CSASRGRFYNEQFF	TGCAGTGCTAGTCGGGGGAGGTTTTACAATGAGCAGTTCTTC
TRBD2	TRBV29-1	-	TRBJ2-5	CSVGSEGWLAGAQETQYF	TGCAGCGTTGGTTCTGAGGGGTGGCTAGCGGGAGCGCAAGAGACCCAGTACTTC
-	TRBV19	-	TRBJ1-1	CASSIVEGVAFF	TGTGCCAGTAGTATCGTGGAGGGGGTGGCTTTCTTT
TRBD1	TRBV5-5	-	TRBJ1-6	CASSFRATGEGSPLHF	TGTGCCAGCAGCTTTCGAGCGACAGGGGAAGGTTCACCCCTCCACTTT
-	TRBV25-1	-	TRBJ1-2	CASSEYYGSLYGYTF	TGTGCCAGCAGTGAATATTACGGGTCCCTCTATGGCTACACCTTC
-	TRBV6-2/TRBV6-3	-	TRBJ1-2	CASSFSLRTPSEGAYDGYTF	TGTGCCAGCAGTTTCTCTTTACGTACGCCCTCGGAAGGGGCGTATGATGGCTACACCTTC
TRBD1	TRBV10-3	-	TRBJ2-7	CAISAPVDRFVYEQYF	TGTGCCATCAGTGCCCCGGTGGACAGGTTCGTCTACGAGCAGTACTTC
-	TRBV15	-	TRBJ1-5	CATSTDPDRFYSNQPQHF	TGTGCCACCAGCACAGACCCCGACAGATTCTATAGCAATCAGCCCCAGCATTTT
-	TRBV30	-	TRBJ2-7	CAWTPQRGPGFEQYF	TGTGCCTGGACCCCCCAAAGGGGTCCCGGGTTCGAGCAGTACTTC
-	TRBV3-1/TRBV3-2	-	TRBJ2-1	CASSQGRAVSSYNEQFF	TGTGCCAGCAGCCAAGGGCGAGCGGTGAGCTCCTACAATGAGCAGTTCTTC
-	TRBV28	-	TRBJ2-1	CASSFQGLGGTNEQFF	TGTGCCAGCAGTTTTCAGGGGCTGGGGGGGACCAATGAGCAGTTCTTC
-	TRBV10-3	-	TRBJ2-1	CAISTARDEQFF	TGTGCCATCAGCACAGCAAGGGATGAGCAGTTCTTC
TRBD1	TRBV5-4	once	TRBJ2-7	CASSLRTGVSYEQYF	TGTGCCAGCAGCCTTCGGACAGGGGTCTCCTACGAGCAGTACTTC
-	TRBV6-4	few	TRBJ1-1	CASSPGKGPTEAFF	TGTGCCAGCAGCCCCGGGAAGGGGCCCACTGAAGCTTTCTTT
TRBD1	TRBV14	once	TRBJ1-2	CASSPTGGNYGYTF	TGTGCCAGCAGCCCTACAGGGGGCAACTATGGCTACACCTTC
-	TRBV29-1	-	TRBJ1-1	CSVERQAREAFF	TGCAGCGTTGAACGACAGGCTAGGGAAGCTTTCTTT
-	TRBV7-6	-	TRBJ2-3	CASSLVPSEADTQYF	TGTGCCAGCAGCTTAGTCCCTAGCGAGGCGGATACGCAGTATTTT
-	TRBV12-5	once	TRBJ1-2	CASGLPGTELGYTF	TGTGCTAGTGGTTTGCCCGGGACGGAGCTTGGCTACACCTTC
TRBD1	TRBV24-1	-	TRBJ2-2	CATSVQDRGTGELFF	TGTGCCACCAGTGTTCAGGACAGGGGGACCGGGGAGCTGTTTTTT
TRBD2	TRBV27	-	TRBJ2-1	CASSLYGGVSEQFF	TGTGCCAGCAGTTTATACGGGGGGGTTAGTGAGCAGTTCTTC
-	TRBV7-8	once	TRBJ2-7	CASSLATAYEQYF	TGTGCCAGCAGCTTAGCGACCGCCTACGAGCAGTACTTC
TRBD1	TRBV6-5	once	TRBJ2-7	CANNGQGSNEQYF	TGTGCCAACAACGGACAGGGTTCGAACGAGCAGTACTTC
-	TRBV28	-	TRBJ1-3	CASSQDGTSGNTIYF	TGTGCCAGCAGCCAAGACGGTACCTCTGGAAACACCATATATTTT
TRBD1	TRBV6-5	-	TRBJ1-2	CASSTGQGAYTF	TGTGCCAGCAGTACGGGACAGGGGGCTTACACCTTC
TRBD1	TRBV9	-	TRBJ2-7	CASSVGGQGAYEQYF	TGTGCCAGCAGCGTAGGAGGACAGGGTGCCTACGAGCAGTACTTC
TRBD2	TRBV5-1	-	TRBJ2-5	CASSLGLAEKETQYF	TGCGCCAGCAGCTTGGGGCTAGCGGAAAAAGAGACCCAGTACTTC
TRBD1	TRBV28	-	TRBJ1-1	CASSLRPGQGRHTEAFF	TGTGCCAGCAGTTTAAGGCCGGGACAGGGGCGGCACACTGAAGCTTTCTTT
TRBD1	TRBV30	once	TRBJ1-1	CAWSNTGAREAFF	TGTGCCTGGAGTAACACAGGGGCCCGTGAAGCTTTCTTT
TRBD2	TRBV6-5	-	TRBJ2-7	CASSPWGGEQYF	TGTGCCAGCAGTCCGTGGGGGGGCGAGCAGTACTTC
-	TRBV5-1	-	TRBJ2-7	CASSWFGGKYEQYF	TGCGCCAGCAGCTGGTTTGGGGGGAAATACGAGCAGTACTTC
-	TRBV6-6	-	TRBJ2-5	CASSYSRETQYF	TGTGCCAGCAGTTACTCGAGAGAGACCCAGTACTTC
TRBD2	TRBV3-1/TRBV3-2	-	TRBJ2-3	CASSLGLASDTQYF	TGTGCCAGCAGCCTCGGACTAGCATCCGATACGCAGTATTTT